The 10 T cell receptor beta chains listed next were all sequenced from one sample in a study of OX40 agonist ivuxolimab in advanced cancers. The protocol was immunoSEQ multiplex PCR, while the TCRdb copy is restricted to in-frame clones and leaves out a portion. The sample consists of 100,000 or so clones, about 85% of them appearing once. Source: CD4+ or CD8+ T cells sorted from blood, taken in a trial of the OX40 agonist ivuxolimab. These receptors were collected from an adult with an advanced solid tumor such as melanoma, head and neck, liver or kidney cancer.

In DNA, the CDR3 is TGCGCCAGCAGCCAAGAAGAACAGCAGGAGACCCAGTACTTC. It translates to CASSQEEQQETQYF. V is TRBV4-1 and J is TRBJ2-5, with D uncertain. CDR3 length: 14 amino acids. Deletions cut 0 bases from V and 5 bases from J, with 10 bases between. The V gene's germline CDR1 is MGHRA and CDR2 YSYEKL.

This chain connects TRBV21-1 to TRBJ2-1; no DNA check was done on the table's D call, TRBD2. TRBV21-1 is shown as a pseudogene. The length of the CDR3 is 16 residues. This CDR3 reads CASSRGASGRRGEQFF. CDR3 DNA sequence: TGTGCCAGCAGCAGAGGGGCTAGCGGGAGGCGGGGTGAGCAGTTCTTC.

The rearrangement joins TRBV15 to TRBJ2-5, with D possibly being TRBD1 (6 bases). CDR3 length equals 14 residues. The V gene's germline CDR1 is LNHNV and CDR2 YYDKDF (reference sequence). V shed 3 bases and J shed 2 bases, with 10 bases lying between them. CDR3 sequence: CATSSSRGQETQYF. Here the CDR3 DNA reads TGTGCCACCAGCAGTTCTAGGGGGCAAGAGACCCAGTACTTC.

This chain joins TRBV30 and TRBJ2-1, with 12 bases aligning to TRBD2. Germline V gives CDR1 GTSNPN, CDR2 SVGIG (reference sequence). The ends lost 0 bases at V and 13 bases at J; junction bases unmatched: 7. The CDR3 is made up of 14 amino acids. The CDR3 here is CAWSVDLAGGPQFF. In DNA form, the CDR3 reads TGTGCCTGGAGTGTGGATCTAGCGGGAGGGCCCCAGTTCTTC.

This clone was seen once. The V and J genes are TRBV19 and TRBJ2-3; D is possibly TRBD1 (5 bases). The germline V and J ends were trimmed by 5 bases and 6 bases, with 18 bases remaining between them. There are 15 residues in the CDR3. CDR1 is LNHDA, CDR2 SQIVND, per germline (reference sequence). CDR3 residues: CASSPSDGAGDTQYF. DNA of the CDR3: TGTGCCAGTAGTCCTTCTGATGGGGCCGGTGATACGCAGTATTTT.

This clone has more than one count but fewer than ten. V is TRBV7-6 and J is TRBJ2-7, with TRBD2 as a possible D gene (5 bases). This CDR3 contains 14 residues. V was cut by 5 bases and J by 4 bases, with 15 bases left in between. Germline-derived CDR1 and CDR2 are SGHVS and FNYEAQ. CDR3: CASSPVGVLYEQYF. CDR3 sequence (DNA): TGTGCCAGCAGCCCGGTGGGAGTTCTATACGAGCAGTACTTC.

J is TRBJ2-5 and V is TRBV6-6; D uncertain. Germline V lookup: CDR1 MNHNY, CDR2 SVGAGI (reference sequence). V lost 5 bases and J 5 bases, leaving 6 bases between the germline ends. The CDR3 has 11 residues. The CDR3 DNA sequence: TGTGCCAGCAGTGTGTGGGAGACCCAGTACTTC. This gives the protein CASSVWETQYF.

The chain couples TRBV28 to TRBJ2-5, with 12 bases aligning to TRBD1. CDR1 and CDR2 (germline): MDHEN, SYDVKM. The CDR3 extends over 16 amino acids. V shed 2 bases and J 5 bases; nucleotides not matched to a gene: 6. The CDR3 sequence: CASSLEGQGARETQYF. CDR3 coding DNA: TGTGCCAGCAGTTTAGAGGGACAGGGGGCCCGGGAGACCCAGTACTTC.

This rearrangement joins TRBV4-1 to TRBJ1-2, with D hard to call. Germline lookup yields CDR1 MGHRA and CDR2 YSYEKL. The CDR3 runs 16 residues. Between the trimmed V and J ends, which lost 0 bases and 5 bases, there was a span of 16 bases. The CDR3 bases are TGCGCCAGCAGCCAAGATGTCGGCAACGTGGGTTATGGCTACACCTTC. Protein sequence: CASSQDVGNVGYGYTF.

This clone was counted only a few times. The rearrangement uses TRBV7-9 and TRBJ2-5; 10 bases are a match to TRBD2. The germline CDR1 and CDR2 sequences are SEHNR and FQNEAQ (reference sequence). The junction had 5 bases not matched to a gene; V was cut back by 2 bases and J by 5 bases. This CDR3 has 15 amino acids. The DNA of the CDR3 is TGTGCCAGCAGCTTAATGAGCGGGAGGGGCGAGACCCAGTACTTC. Its translation is CASSLMSGRGETQYF.